This entry lists 7 T cell receptor beta chains sequenced from one sample in a study of T-cell memory formation after mild COVID-19. MiXCR, run by TCRdb on the 5' RACE reads, gives a single entry per CDR3 protein. This sample has approximately 300,000 distinct CDR3 sequences, with approximately 19% found just once. The specimen sequenced was PBMCs or a T cell subset sorted from them (not recorded which). Source of these receptors: a man aged 18 to 30 who had mild COVID-19 (a few samples of this study predate the infection). Cell type and time point are not known.

This sequence joins TRBV5-4 and TRBJ2-5; TRBD2 is a possible D gene (5 bases). This CDR3 is 15 amino acids long. The germline V gene has CDR1 SGHNT and CDR2 YYREEE (reference sequence). Trimming took off 1 base at V and 2 bases at J, with 12 bases between the two ends. The CDR3 DNA reads TGTGCCAGCAGCTTGTGGGAGACGCAGCAAGAGACCCAGTACTTC. Translated, it gives CASSLWETQQETQYF.

This clonotype was detected many times. The chain combines TRBV19 with TRBJ2-1; D remains unclear. Trimming stripped 6 bases from V and 0 bases from J, with 12 bases between. CDR1 is LNHDA and CDR2 is SQIVND in the germline V gene (reference sequence). The CDR3 sequence is 15 residues long. The DNA of the CDR3 is TGTGCCAGTAGCTACCGGTCAGGCTCCTACAATGAGCAGTTCTTC. It yields the protein CASSYRSGSYNEQFF.

The genes are TRBV7-8 and TRBJ2-3, with TRBD1 matching over 8 bases. With 2 bases clipped from V and 4 bases from J, the junction kept 2 bases outside the gene matches. The germline V gene has CDR1 SGHVS and CDR2 FQNEAQ. CDR3 size: 14 residues. This chain's CDR3 is CASSLQGASDTQYF. The CDR3 DNA reads TGTGCCAGCAGCTTACAGGGGGCGTCAGATACGCAGTATTTT.

The chain links TRBV30 to TRBJ2-3, with D hard to call. V was clipped by 1 base and J by 2 bases, with 4 bases between them. CDR1 and CDR2 from the germline V gene are GTSNPN and SVGIG (reference sequence). This CDR3 region has 12 residues. CDR3 nucleotide sequence: TGTGCCTGGAGTGCCTCCACAGATACGCAGTATTTT. Translated: CAWSASTDTQYF. Variable domain in full (rest from reference TRBV30 and TRBJ2-3): SQTIHQWPATLVQPVGSPLSLECTVEGTSNPNLYWYRQAAGRGLQLLFYSVGIGQISSEVPQNLSASRPQDRQFILSSKKLLLSDSGFYLCAWSASTDTQYFGPGTRLTVL.

This clonotype occurred a few times. The CDR3 is CASSLGGKQGANGELFF. The CDR3, as DNA: TGTGCCAGCAGCTTAGGAGGCAAACAGGGGGCAAACGGGGAGCTGTTTTTT. J is TRBJ2-2 and V is TRBV11-2; 9 nucleotides agree with TRBD1. J gave up 7 bases and V 1 base, and 10 bases lay outside the gene matches. Germline CDR1 SGHAT, CDR2 FQNNGV. The CDR3 is 17 amino acids.

The rearrangement uses TRBV5-1 and TRBJ1-5, with D possibly being TRBD1 (5 bases). The germline V and J ends were trimmed by 4 bases and 4 bases, with 15 bases remaining between them. Germline CDR1 reads SGHRS; CDR2 reads YFSETQ. The CDR3 contains 15 residues. As DNA, the CDR3 is TGCGCCAGCAGCCCCAGCGGGACGGGGAATCAGCCCCAGCATTTT. Its protein product is CASSPSGTGNQPQHF.

The chain is built from TRBV30 and TRBJ2-3; 8 positions agree with TRBD1. J gave up 2 bases and V 4 bases, and 11 bases lay outside the gene matches. Germline V gene data show CDR1 as GTSNPN and CDR2 as SVGIG (reference sequence). The CDR3 sequence is 16 residues long. The CDR3 nucleotides read TGTGCCTGGAAGGATGGACAGGGAACCTACACAGATACGCAGTATTTT. Translating gives CAWKDGQGTYTDTQYF.